These T cell receptor beta chains were read from a single sample in a study of memory CD4+ T cells and cytomegalovirus serostatus. TCRdb's copy holds only in-frame clones and misses some; the assay was immunoSEQ multiplex PCR. The sample lists roughly 45,000 clones, more than 60% occurring once. The specimen sequenced was memory CD4+ T cells from blood. These receptors were collected from an adult in good health and CMV-seronegative. Each CDR3 is given with its conserved first and last residue. Rows may omit the clone size; those that give it use once, few, many or a size class.

abundance,j_gene,v_gene,CDR3aa
.,TRBJ1-5,TRBV10-3,CATSLPGDQPQHF
.,TRBJ2-7,TRBV29-1,CSVVAGAYEQYF
.,TRBJ2-3,TRBV11-2,CASSSYPGAGGRSDTQYF
.,TRBJ1-4,TRBV6-5,CASSSPNRDRGEKLFF
.,TRBJ1-5,TRBV29-1,CSVRIGGVSNQPQHF
.,TRBJ2-7,TRBV30,CAWRSRQGANEQYF
.,TRBJ2-3,TRBV6-1,CASSDGQTSTDTQYF
.,TRBJ1-4,TRBV6-1,CASRGGEKLFF
.,TRBJ1-1,TRBV5-4,CASSFGGGGLNTEAFF
.,TRBJ1-1,TRBV15,CATSRPHRVEAFF
few,TRBJ1-5,TRBV2,CASRGQTLPHQPQHF
.,TRBJ2-2,TRBV5-4,CASSPVASGELFF
.,TRBJ2-3,TRBV5-1,CASSLQPASGVIF
.,TRBJ2-3,TRBV2,CASKALTGTTTDTQYF
.,TRBJ1-2,TRBV6-5,CASSPGGQFSFGYTF
.,TRBJ2-7,TRBV7-2,CASSFLAGDYEQYF
once,TRBJ2-1,TRBV11-2,CASSLDRAYNEQFF
.,TRBJ2-5,TRBV11-2,CASSQIAGGQETQYF
.,TRBJ2-3,TRBV2,CASSEFVDRASTDTQYF
.,TRBJ1-4,TRBV5-4,CASSSSLGGEKLFF
.,TRBJ2-3,TRBV5-1,CASSPEQSTQTQYF
.,TRBJ2-7,TRBV9,CASSVNPGQGGEQYF
once,TRBJ2-6,TRBV29-1,CSASNSGSSGANVLTF
.,TRBJ2-7,TRBV5-6,CASSIRGTSGGRNEQYF
.,TRBJ2-1,TRBV7-9,CASSLAIQGGSSQFF
.,TRBJ1-6,TRBV11-3,CASSLTGNSPLHF
few,TRBJ2-4,TRBV2,CATQLLAKNIQYF
.,TRBJ2-6,TRBV11-2,CASSFNSGANVLTF
.,TRBJ2-3,TRBV13,CASSAGSTPGGRADTQYF
.,TRBJ1-4,TRBV5-1,CASSLPAGLATNEKLFF
.,TRBJ1-1,TRBV6-5,CASSYRGQVEAFF
.,TRBJ1-1,TRBV4-1,CASSQDPGVTEAFF
.,TRBJ2-7,TRBV28,CASYSLSGGAYEQYF
.,TRBJ1-3,TRBV6-1,CASSEPQGSSGNTIYF
.,TRBJ1-5,TRBV6-1,CASTRTANQPQHF
.,TRBJ2-7,TRBV11-2,CASRPLHGKGDYEQYF
.,TRBJ2-5,TRBV6-1,CASSETGNIKQETQYF
.,TRBJ1-2,TRBV19,CASRVGQASYGYTF
few,TRBJ1-1,TRBV30,CAWNLGGGGNTEAFF
.,TRBJ1-1,TRBV7-2,CASSTGTNTEAFF
.,TRBJ2-7,TRBV6-6,CASSYPGRNYEQYF
.,TRBJ1-5,TRBV14,CASSQAGLNQPQHF
few,TRBJ2-1,TRBV5-1,CASALAGGWGGEQFF
.,TRBJ2-2,TRBV5-1,CASSLLAGKFTGELFF
.,TRBJ1-5,TRBV7-9,CASSAGSNQPQHF
.,TRBJ1-2,TRBV7-2,CASSLNARTRGNYGYTF